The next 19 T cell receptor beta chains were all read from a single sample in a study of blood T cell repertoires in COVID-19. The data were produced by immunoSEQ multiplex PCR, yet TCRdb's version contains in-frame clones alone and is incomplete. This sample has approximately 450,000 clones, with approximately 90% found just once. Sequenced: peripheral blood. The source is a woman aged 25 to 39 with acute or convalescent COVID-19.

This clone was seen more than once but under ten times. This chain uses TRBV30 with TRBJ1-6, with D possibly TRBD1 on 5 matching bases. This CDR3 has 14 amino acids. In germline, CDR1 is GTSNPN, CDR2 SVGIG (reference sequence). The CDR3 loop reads CGCHRSSYNSPLHF. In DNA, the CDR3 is TGTGGGTGTCACAGGAGCTCCTATAATTCACCCCTCCACTTT.

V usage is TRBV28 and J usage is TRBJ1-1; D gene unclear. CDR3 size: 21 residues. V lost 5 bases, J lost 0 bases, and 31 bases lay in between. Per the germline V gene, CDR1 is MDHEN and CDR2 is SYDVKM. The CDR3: CASSSIRGRRSAGGLNTEAFF. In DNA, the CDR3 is TGTGCCAGCAGTAGTATCCGTGGCAGAAGAAGCGCTGGCGGCCTGAACACTGAAGCTTTCTTT. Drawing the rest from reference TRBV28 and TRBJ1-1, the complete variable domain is DVKVTQSSRYLVKRTGEKVFLECVQDMDHENMFWYRQDPGLGLRLIYFSYDVKMKEKGDIPEGYSVSREKKERFSLILESASTNQTSMYLCASSSIRGRRSAGGLNTEAFFGQGTRLTVV.

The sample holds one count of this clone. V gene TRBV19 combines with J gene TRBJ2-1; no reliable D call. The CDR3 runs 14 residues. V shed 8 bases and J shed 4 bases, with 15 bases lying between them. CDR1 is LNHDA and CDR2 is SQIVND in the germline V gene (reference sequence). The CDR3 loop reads CASGTRRSYNEQFF. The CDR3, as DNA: TGTGCCAGTGGAACCCGCAGGTCATACAATGAGCAGTTCTTC.

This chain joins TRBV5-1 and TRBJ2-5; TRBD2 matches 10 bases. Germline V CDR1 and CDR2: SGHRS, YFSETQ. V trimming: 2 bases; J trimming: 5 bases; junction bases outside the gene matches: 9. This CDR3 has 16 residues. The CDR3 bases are TGCGCCAGCAGCTTAAGTAGCGGGGGGCTCAAGGAGACCCAGTACTTC. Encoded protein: CASSLSSGGLKETQYF.

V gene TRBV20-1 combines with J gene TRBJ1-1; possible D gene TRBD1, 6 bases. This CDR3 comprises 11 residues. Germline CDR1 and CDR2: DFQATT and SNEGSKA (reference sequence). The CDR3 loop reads CKIQGNTEAFF. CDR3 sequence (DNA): TGCAAAATACAGGGAAACACTGAAGCTTTCTTT.

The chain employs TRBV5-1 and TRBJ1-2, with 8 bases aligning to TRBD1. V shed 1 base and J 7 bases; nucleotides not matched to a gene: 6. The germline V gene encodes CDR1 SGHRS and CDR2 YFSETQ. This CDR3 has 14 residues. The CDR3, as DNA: TGCGCCAGCAGCTTGACAGGGGGTGTGGTTGGCTACACCTTC. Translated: CASSLTGGVVGYTF.

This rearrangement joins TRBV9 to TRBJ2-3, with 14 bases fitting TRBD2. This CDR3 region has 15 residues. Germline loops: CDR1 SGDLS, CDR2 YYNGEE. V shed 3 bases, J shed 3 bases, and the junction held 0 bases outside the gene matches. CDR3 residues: CASSGTSGGTDTQYF. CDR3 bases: TGTGCCAGCAGCGGGACTAGCGGGGGGACAGATACGCAGTATTTT.

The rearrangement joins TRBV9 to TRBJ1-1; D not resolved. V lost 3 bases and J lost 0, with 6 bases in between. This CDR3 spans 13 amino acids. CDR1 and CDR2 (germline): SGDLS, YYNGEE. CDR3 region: CASSEGVNTEAFF. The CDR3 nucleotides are TGTGCCAGCAGCGAAGGAGTGAACACTGAAGCTTTCTTT. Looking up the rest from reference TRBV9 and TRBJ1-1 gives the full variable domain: DSGVTQTPKHLITATGQRVTLRCSPRSGDLSVYWYQQSLDQGLQFLIQYYNGEERAKGNILERFSAQQFPDLHSELNLSSLELGDSALYFCASSEGVNTEAFFGQGTRLTVV.

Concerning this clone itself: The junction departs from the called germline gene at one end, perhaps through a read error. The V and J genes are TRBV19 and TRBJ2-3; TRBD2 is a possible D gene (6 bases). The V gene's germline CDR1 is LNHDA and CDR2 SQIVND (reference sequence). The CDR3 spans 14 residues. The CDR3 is CASGIGGAADTQYF. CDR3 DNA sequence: TGTGCCAGTGGTATCGGGGGTGCGGCGGATACGCAGTATTTT.

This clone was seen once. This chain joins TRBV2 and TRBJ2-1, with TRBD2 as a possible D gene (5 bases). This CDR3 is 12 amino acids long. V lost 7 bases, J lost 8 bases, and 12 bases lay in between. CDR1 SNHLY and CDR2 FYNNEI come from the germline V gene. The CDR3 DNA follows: TGTGCCAGCATGTGGCTGCGGGATGAGCAGTTCTTC. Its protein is CASMWLRDEQFF.

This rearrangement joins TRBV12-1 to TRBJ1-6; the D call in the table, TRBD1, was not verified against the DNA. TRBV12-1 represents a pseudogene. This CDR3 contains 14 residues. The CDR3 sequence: CASSFAGTHSPLHF. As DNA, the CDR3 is TGTGCCAGCAGCTTTGCTGGGACACATTCACCCCTCCACTTT.

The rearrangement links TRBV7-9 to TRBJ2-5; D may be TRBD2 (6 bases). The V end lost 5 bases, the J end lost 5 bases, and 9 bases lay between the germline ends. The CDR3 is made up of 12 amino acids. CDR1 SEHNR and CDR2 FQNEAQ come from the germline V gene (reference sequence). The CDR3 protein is CASSRGRETQYF. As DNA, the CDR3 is TGTGCCAGCAGCAGAGGGAGGGAGACCCAGTACTTC.

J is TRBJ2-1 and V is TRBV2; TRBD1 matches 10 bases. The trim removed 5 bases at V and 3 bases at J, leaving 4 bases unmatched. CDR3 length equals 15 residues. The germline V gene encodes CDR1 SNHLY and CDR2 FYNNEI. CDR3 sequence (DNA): TGTGCCAGCAGTCTTAGGGACAGGGGCTACAATGAGCAGTTCTTC. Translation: CASSLRDRGYNEQFF.

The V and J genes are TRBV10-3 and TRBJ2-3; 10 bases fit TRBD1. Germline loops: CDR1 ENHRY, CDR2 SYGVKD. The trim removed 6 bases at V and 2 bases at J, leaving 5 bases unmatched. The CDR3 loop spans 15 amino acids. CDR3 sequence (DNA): TGTGCCATCAGGGGACAGGGGCCCCCCACAGATACGCAGTATTTT. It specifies CAIRGQGPPTDTQYF.

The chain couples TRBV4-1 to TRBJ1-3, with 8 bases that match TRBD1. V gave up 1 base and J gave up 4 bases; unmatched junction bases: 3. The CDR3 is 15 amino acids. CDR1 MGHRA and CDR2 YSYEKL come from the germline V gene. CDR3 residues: CASSQGTGRGNTIYF. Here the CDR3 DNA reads TGCGCCAGCAGCCAAGGGACAGGGAGGGGAAACACCATATATTTT.

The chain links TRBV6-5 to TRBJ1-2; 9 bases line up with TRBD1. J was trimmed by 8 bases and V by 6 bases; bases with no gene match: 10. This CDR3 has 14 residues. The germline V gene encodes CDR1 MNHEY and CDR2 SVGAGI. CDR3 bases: TGTGCCAGCAGGCGGGACAGGGCGTCCTGGGGCTACACCTTC. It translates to CASRRDRASWGYTF.

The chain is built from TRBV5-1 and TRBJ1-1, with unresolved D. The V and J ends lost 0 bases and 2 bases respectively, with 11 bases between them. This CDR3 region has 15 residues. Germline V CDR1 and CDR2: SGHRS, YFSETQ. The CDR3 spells CASSLAFRGNTEAFF. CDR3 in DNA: TGCGCCAGCAGCTTGGCTTTCCGGGGAAACACTGAAGCTTTCTTT.

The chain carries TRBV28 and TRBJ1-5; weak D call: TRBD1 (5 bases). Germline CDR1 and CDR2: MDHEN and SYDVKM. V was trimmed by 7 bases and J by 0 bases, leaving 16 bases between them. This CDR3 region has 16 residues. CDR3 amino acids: CASTSFPGGSNQPQHF. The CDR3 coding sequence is TGTGCCAGCACCTCGTTCCCGGGGGGTAGCAATCAGCCCCAGCATTTT.

The CDR3 nucleotides read TGTGCCAGTGGTGTTGAGGGAGCTGAAGCTTTCTTT. Its translation is CASGVEGAEAFF. The V call is TRBV9, the J call TRBJ1-1; no firm D call. Trimming left V 8 bases short and J 6 bases short, with 14 bases between. This CDR3 spans 12 amino acids. The V gene's germline CDR1 is SGDLS and CDR2 YYNGEE.